These T cell receptor beta chains were read from a single sample in a study of radiation and T cells in renal cell carcinoma. Libraries were prepared by immunoSEQ multiplex PCR; TCRdb keeps only in-frame clonotypes and omits some of them. The sample holds 15,000 to 20,000 clones, 50% to 70% seen once. The sequencing here drew on tumor tissue, taken from a patient whose treatment included radiotherapy and nephrectomy. The receptors were gathered from a man aged 45-65 years with renal cell carcinoma. CDR3s include the opening cysteine and the closing phenylalanine or tryptophan. Fields, in order: J gene, D gene, V gene, clone size, CDR3 protein, CDR3 DNA. D genes are given only for firm matches. Clone size is not always given. Where it is, it says once, few, many or a class for expanded clones.

J: TRBJ2-7; D: TRBD2; V: TRBV28; size: .; CDR3: CASSPVAGGPDEQYF; DNA: TGTGCCAGCAGCCCCGTAGCGGGAGGGCCCGACGAGCAGTACTTC
J: TRBJ2-4; D: .; V: TRBV10-2; size: .; CDR3: CASSEYTINIQYF; DNA: TGCGCCAGCAGTGAGTACACCATAAACATTCAGTACTTC
J: TRBJ2-6; D: .; V: TRBV7-3; size: many; CDR3: CASSLFGGGANVLTF; DNA: TGTGCCAGCAGCTTATTCGGTGGTGGGGCCAACGTCCTGACTTTC
J: TRBJ2-1; D: .; V: TRBV7-6; size: .; CDR3: CASSNLPGPLEEQFF; DNA: TGTGCCAGCAGCAATCTTCCGGGCCCTCTGGAGGAGCAGTTCTTC
J: TRBJ2-7; D: .; V: TRBV15; size: .; CDR3: CATSRDRVSGSYEQYF; DNA: TGTGCCACCAGCAGAGATCGCGTGTCGGGGTCATACGAGCAGTACTTC
J: TRBJ1-5; D: .; V: TRBV7-8; size: few; CDR3: CASGEQGVGNQPQHF; DNA: TGTGCCAGCGGAGAACAGGGTGTCGGCAATCAGCCCCAGCATTTT
J: TRBJ1-1; D: .; V: TRBV6-5; size: .; CDR3: CASSYSTGNTEAFF; DNA: TGTGCCAGCAGTTACTCGACAGGGAACACTGAAGCTTTCTTT
J: TRBJ1-2; D: TRBD1; V: TRBV19; size: .; CDR3: CASIRDRGDGYTF; DNA: TGTGCCAGTATTCGCGACAGGGGAGATGGCTACACCTTC
J: TRBJ2-2; D: TRBD1; V: TRBV29-1; size: .; CDR3: CSAQSGGVNTGELFF; DNA: TGCAGCGCCCAATCAGGGGGTGTCAACACCGGGGAGCTGTTTTTT
J: TRBJ2-3; D: .; V: TRBV7-2; size: .; CDR3: CASSLDGIVSDTQYF; DNA: TGTGCCAGCAGCTTAGACGGGATAGTCTCAGATACGCAGTATTTT
J: TRBJ2-5; D: TRBD1; V: TRBV6-5; size: .; CDR3: CASSSGQVGTQYF; DNA: TGTGCCAGCAGCAGTGGACAGGTGGGGACCCAGTACTTC
J: TRBJ1-1; D: TRBD1; V: TRBV2; size: .; CDR3: CASRDRVTEAFF; DNA: TGTGCCAGCAGGGACAGGGTAACTGAAGCTTTCTTT
J: TRBJ1-4; D: TRBD1; V: TRBV29-1; size: .; CDR3: CSVLGQRDEKLFF; DNA: TGCAGCGTCCTGGGACAGCGGGATGAAAAACTGTTTTTT
J: TRBJ2-1; D: TRBD1; V: TRBV29-1; size: .; CDR3: CSVPPGQGFNEQFF; DNA: TGCAGCGTCCCTCCGGGACAGGGTTTCAATGAGCAGTTCTTC
J: TRBJ1-5; D: .; V: TRBV6-4; size: .; CDR3: CASSTAGILSNQPQHF; DNA: TGTGCCAGCAGCACGGCGGGGATCCTTAGCAATCAGCCCCAGCATTTT
J: TRBJ2-3; D: TRBD1; V: TRBV7-9; size: .; CDR3: CASSLTGGRDTQYF; DNA: TGTGCCAGCAGCTTGACAGGGGGCCGAGATACGCAGTATTTT
J: TRBJ2-7; D: .; V: TRBV5-8; size: many; CDR3: CASSLYGANYEQYF; DNA: TGTGCCAGCAGCTTGTACGGGGCCAACTACGAGCAGTACTTC
J: TRBJ1-1; D: .; V: TRBV6-5; size: .; CDR3: CASSPGRRGAEAFF; DNA: TGTGCCAGCAGCCCGGGACGGAGGGGAGCCGAAGCTTTCTTT
J: TRBJ2-3; D: .; V: TRBV5-1; size: once; CDR3: CASSPADTTDTQYF; DNA: TGCGCCAGCAGCCCGGCGGACACAACAGATACGCAGTATTTT
J: TRBJ1-1; D: TRBD1; V: TRBV5-5; size: .; CDR3: CASSLERGLGAFF; DNA: TGTGCCAGCAGCTTGGAAAGGGGGCTCGGCGCTTTCTTT
J: TRBJ1-3; D: TRBD1; V: TRBV2; size: few; CDR3: CASTRQGNSGNTIYF; DNA: TGTGCCAGCACCCGACAGGGTAACTCTGGAAACACCATATATTTT
J: TRBJ1-1; D: TRBD1; V: TRBV5-1; size: few; CDR3: CASSFPGQGDMNTEAFF; DNA: TGCGCCAGCAGTTTTCCGGGACAGGGGGACATGAACACTGAAGCTTTCTTT
J: TRBJ2-7; D: .; V: TRBV19; size: few; CDR3: CASATNGEQYF; DNA: TGTGCCAGCGCAACAAATGGCGAGCAGTACTTC
J: TRBJ2-5; D: TRBD1; V: TRBV7-2; size: once; CDR3: CASSRTGDETQYF; DNA: TGTGCCAGCAGCAGGACAGGGGATGAGACCCAGTACTTC
J: TRBJ1-4; D: TRBD1; V: TRBV27; size: .; CDR3: CASSKGQGANEKLFF; DNA: TGTGCCAGCAGTAAAGGACAGGGGGCGAATGAAAAACTGTTTTTT